Here is one TCR beta chain with its context. Its antigen has not been determined. Per-base quality was not reported, and no clone a single base away is much larger than it. In the paper's terms, the time point label means: more than 10 months on ibrutinib. For TCR beta library preparation, roughly 2 micrograms of genomic DNA were extracted from the cryopreserved PBMCs. Longitudinal blood samples from CLL patients receiving ibrutinib monotherapy were subjected to high-throughput TCR beta sequencing. The patients took part in an open-label, single-center phase 2 trial of ibrutinib monotherapy. This sample stems from a study of cytotoxic CD8 clonotypes in ibrutinib-treated CLL (dated by TCRdb to the early 2020s). Some background on the complete study: The cohort was composed of more than ten relapsed/refractory and about 15 treatment-naive patients; IGHV unmutated status was identified in roughly 18 patients. Responses were partial in roughly 24 patients and complete in 2; after median around 65 months follow-up, around 15 stayed in remission and 12 progressed. Response samples were taken after a median of roughly 12 months on treatment, ranging from about 6 to 40 months. An average of 255,043 productive templates and 94,082 productive rearrangements was obtained per sample. Of the approximately 86 people in the trial, about 25 had longitudinal samples available. Cryopreserved peripheral blood mononuclear cells were collected before treatment, at response, and at either disease progression or sustained remission. Every remission and progressive disease sample was obtained while ibrutinib was still being received by the patients.

The goal of deep resolution MiSeq sequencing was a depth between 1 in 1 million and 1 in 200,000 T cells, and coverage averaged 10x per clonotype. The immunoSEQ hsTCRB Kit was used to generate TCR beta libraries. The study's processing was this. ImmunoSEQ Data Assistant and ImmunoSEQ Analyzer were used for data analysis, and V, D and J genes were assigned according to IMGT definitions. Clonality was computed as one minus normalized Shannon entropy of productive rearrangement frequencies, ranging from 0 to 1. Public clonotype analysis was restricted to overrepresented clonotypes comprising at least 0.05% of each patient's repertoire. Around 14 repertoires from age-matched healthy donors, obtained from immuneACCESS, served as clonality controls. The immuneACCESS repertoire file appears here via TCRdb, limited to in-frame rearrangements. These files lack a portion of the clones; in checked studies, under half of the deficit traces to unresolved V genes, and the cause of the others is not known. V and J calls and clone size follow that table, whereas D and trimming were derived from the DNA. Within this sample are about 63,000 clones, with less than 75% of them counted one time only. The ten biggest clones cover around 15% of the sample.

The CDR3 contains 20 residues, cysteine and phenylalanine counted. CDR3 DNA is the only sequence kept; it has 60 bases, read in frame from the first base. For this chain, trimming is 2 bases at the V end and 0 bases at the J end, and the number of junction bases without a gene match is 13. Per the germline V gene, MNHNS is the CDR1 and SASEGT is the CDR2. The study at large found these results: Lymph node repertoires were not examined, and the timing of sampling was not matched between patients in sustained remission and those whose disease progressed. Clonality rose at ibrutinib response, remained stable during sustained remission, and dropped back toward baseline at progression. Baseline clonality exceeded that of age-matched healthy donors and correlated strongly with circulating CD8+ T-cell counts. Public clonotypes were rare and either contracted or stayed stable during treatment, and the rise in clonality at ibrutinib response reflected the expansion of private clonotypes.

The specimen comprised PBMCs, sampled after 12 months of ibrutinib treatment. The source is a human donor with chronic lymphocytic leukemia. The sequence is built from TRBV6-1 and TRBJ1-5; TRBD1 fits 10 bases in the junction. Read as DNA, the sequence is TGTGCCAGCAGTGAACGTGGGGACAGGGGATCTTTTCGTAGCAATCAGCCCCAGCATTTT. Its translation reads: CASSERGDRGSFRSNQPQHF.